This is a list of T cell receptor beta chains from one sample in a study of cytomegalovirus exposure and HLA in healthy donors. Libraries were prepared by immunoSEQ multiplex PCR; TCRdb keeps only in-frame clonotypes and omits some of them. The sample yields about 140,000 clones, approximately 61% seen once. Material for sequencing was PBMCs. The receptors derive from a human donor in good health. Each CDR3 is given with its conserved first and last residue. A D gene is named only where the DNA matches it firmly. Not every row has a clone size; where given, it reads once, few, many or a size class.

.	TRBJ1-2	.	TRBV2	TGTGCCACCCCGGGGAGTACCCTAGCAGCTAACTATGGCTACACCTTC	CATPGSTLAANYGYTF
TRBD1	TRBJ2-1	once	TRBV5-4	TGTGCCAGCAGCTTGGGACAGGGGGGGTACAATGAGCAGTTCTTC	CASSLGQGGYNEQFF
TRBD2	TRBJ2-1	.	TRBV29-1	TGCAGCTCCGGGACTAGCGGGGGGGATGAGCAGTTCTTC	CSSGTSGGDEQFF
TRBD1	TRBJ1-2	.	TRBV10-3	TGTGCCATCAGTGACCGGGACAGCTATGGCTACACCTTC	CAISDRDSYGYTF
TRBD1	TRBJ1-1	.	TRBV28	TGTGCCAGCAGTTCTGTTGACAGGGTAGCTTTCTTT	CASSSVDRVAFF
TRBD1	TRBJ1-2	.	TRBV9	TGTGCCAGCAGCGTGGCGACAGGGGCGCGGTATGGCTACACCTTC	CASSVATGARYGYTF
.	TRBJ1-1	few	TRBV2	TGTGCCAGCAGTGACAGGGCTCACACTGAAGCTTTCTTT	CASSDRAHTEAFF
TRBD2	TRBJ2-7	.	TRBV10-3	TGTGCCATCAGTGAGTCAGGGACTAGAACCTACGAGCAGTACTTC	CAISESGTRTYEQYF
TRBD2	TRBJ2-5	.	TRBV6-1	TGTGCCAGCAGTGATTTAGCGGGAGGGTTGGGGACCCAGTACTTC	CASSDLAGGLGTQYF
TRBD1	TRBJ2-7	.	TRBV9	TGTGCCAGCAGCCCCTCCGGGACAGGGGGCGAGGAGCAGTACTTC	CASSPSGTGGEEQYF
TRBD1	TRBJ1-1	once	TRBV29-1	TGCAGCGTTGAGGGTAGGGGGCTTAACACTGAAGCTTTCTTT	CSVEGRGLNTEAFF
TRBD2	TRBJ2-1	.	TRBV7-3	TGTGCCAGCAGCTTAAGTTCGAGCGGGAGTGGGGAGCAGTTCTTC	CASSLSSSGSGEQFF
TRBD2	TRBJ2-3	.	TRBV23-1	TGCGCCAGCAATACCCGGAGGCTAGCGGGTAAAAGAACAGATACGCAGTATTTT	CASNTRRLAGKRTDTQYF
TRBD2	TRBJ2-4	.	TRBV5-8	TGTGCCAGCAGCTTGGGCCTAGCGGGGGCTATTCAGTACTTC	CASSLGLAGAIQYF
.	TRBJ2-7	.	TRBV28	TGTGCCAGCAGACAGGGCTACGAGCAGTACTTC	CASRQGYEQYF
TRBD2	TRBJ2-1	once	TRBV9	TGTGCCAGCAGCGTAGGGGGAGGGACGTGGGAGCAGTTCTTC	CASSVGGGTWEQFF
.	TRBJ2-7	few	TRBV7-9	TGTGCCAGCAGCGCGACGGGATACGAGCAGTACTTC	CASSATGYEQYF
TRBD1	TRBJ1-4	.	TRBV5-1	TGCGCCAGCAGCGGCAGGACAGGGAATGAAAAACTGTTTTTT	CASSGRTGNEKLFF
.	TRBJ1-1	.	TRBV5-5	TGTGCCAGCAGCATCACAGGGAACACTGAAGCTTTCTTT	CASSITGNTEAFF
TRBD1	TRBJ2-7	few	TRBV4-1	TGCGCCAGCAGCCAAGGAGACAGGGGGGGCTCCTACGAGCAGTACTTC	CASSQGDRGGSYEQYF
TRBD2	TRBJ2-7	.	TRBV5-4	TGTGCCAGCAGCCCGGCCGGTTCTAGCGGGAGCTACGAGCAGTACTTC	CASSPAGSSGSYEQYF
.	TRBJ2-2	.	TRBV28	TGTGCCAGCAGTCTAGTTGCGGGTTACACCGGGGAGCTGTTTTTT	CASSLVAGYTGELFF
.	TRBJ1-2	.	TRBV27	TGTGCCAGCAGTCCCATTAACTATGGCTACACCTTC	CASSPINYGYTF
TRBD1	TRBJ1-2	.	TRBV2	TGTGCCAGCAGGGGACAGGCCAACTATGGCTACACCTTC	CASRGQANYGYTF
.	TRBJ1-1	.	TRBV9	TGTGCCAGCAGCCCAGACGGGGAGAACACTGAAGCTTTCTTT	CASSPDGENTEAFF
TRBD1	TRBJ2-1	.	TRBV7-7	TGTGCCAGCAGCCCTGGGACAGCCTACAATGAGCAGTTCTTC	CASSPGTAYNEQFF
TRBD2	TRBJ2-7	.	TRBV10-3	TGTGCCATCAGTGAGTCGGGAGGGGCCGTTCTAGTGTACGAGCAGTACTTC	CAISESGGAVLVYEQYF
.	TRBJ1-5	.	TRBV25-1	TGTGCCAGCAATAAGGGGAATCGGGGCAATCAGCCCCAGCATTTT	CASNKGNRGNQPQHF
TRBD1	TRBJ1-4	.	TRBV5-1	TGCGCCAGCAGCTCCGGGACAGGGGACGAAAAACTGTTTTTT	CASSSGTGDEKLFF
.	TRBJ2-2	.	TRBV18	TGTGCCAGCTCACCATCTGCCTATTCGAACACCGGGGAGCTGTTTTTT	CASSPSAYSNTGELFF
.	TRBJ2-5	.	TRBV6-1	TGTGCCAGCAGTGACCTCAGCGGGTTCGGGGAGACCCAGTACTTC	CASSDLSGFGETQYF
TRBD2	TRBJ2-1	.	TRBV19	TGTGCCAGTAGTGGGGCGGGAGCCCCCTACAATGAGCAGTTCTTC	CASSGAGAPYNEQFF
.	TRBJ2-6	few	TRBV5-4	TGTGCCAGCAGCCTCGGGGGCTCTGGGGCCAACGTCCTGACTTTC	CASSLGGSGANVLTF
.	TRBJ1-2	once	TRBV6-6	TGTGCCAGCAGTTCCGACAGATACTATGGCTACACCTTC	CASSSDRYYGYTF
TRBD1	TRBJ2-7	.	TRBV7-2	TGTGCCAGCAGACAAACCACGGGGACAGGGGGCCACGAGCAGTACTTC	CASRQTTGTGGHEQYF
TRBD2	TRBJ2-2	.	TRBV9	TGTGCCAGCAGCGTAGCCGGTAGCGGGAGCGTCACCGGGGAGCTGTTTTTT	CASSVAGSGSVTGELFF
TRBD2	TRBJ2-1	.	TRBV10-3	TGTGCCATCAGCCCGGGACTAGATTACAATGAGCAGTTCTTC	CAISPGLDYNEQFF
.	TRBJ2-7	.	TRBV7-7	TGTGCTAGCAGTTACAGAGATTCCTACGAGCAGTACTTC	CASSYRDSYEQYF
.	TRBJ2-5	.	TRBV27	TGTGCCAGCAGCTCTCTGAGGGAGACAAAGACCCAGTACTTC	CASSSLRETKTQYF
.	TRBJ2-2	few	TRBV29-1	TGCAGCGTTGACTTGGGACTCCCGGGGACCGGGGAGCTGTTTTTT	CSVDLGLPGTGELFF
.	TRBJ1-2	.	TRBV6-1	TGTGCCAGCAGTGAAATCTCAGGGTATGGCTACACCTTC	CASSEISGYGYTF
.	TRBJ2-1	.	TRBV29-1	TGCAGCGTTGGAGCTAGAGCAAGTGAGCAGTTCTTC	CSVGARASEQFF
.	TRBJ2-7	.	TRBV11-2	TGTGCCACCGGGACTCCCGCCTACGAGCAGTACTTC	CATGTPAYEQYF
.	TRBJ2-7	.	TRBV27	TGTGCCAGCAGTTTAGGGCTATTTTACGAGCAGTACTTC	CASSLGLFYEQYF
.	TRBJ1-5	few	TRBV4-2	TGTGCCAGCAGCCAAGAGACAGGAAGTAGCAATCAGCCCCAGCATTTT	CASSQETGSSNQPQHF
TRBD2	TRBJ2-1	.	TRBV29-1	TGCAGCGTTGCCGGGAGGGCCTCGGGTGAGCAGTTCTTC	CSVAGRASGEQFF
TRBD2	TRBJ2-3	.	TRBV7-2	TGTGCCAGCAGCTTAACTAGCGCGAGCACAGATACGCAGTATTTT	CASSLTSASTDTQYF
.	TRBJ2-1	.	TRBV25-1	TGTGCCAGCAGTGAACGCTACAATGAGCAGTTCTTC	CASSERYNEQFF
.	TRBJ1-1	.	TRBV28	TGTGCCGTAGGTAGGGGAATGAACACTGAAGCTTTCTTT	CAVGRGMNTEAFF
.	TRBJ1-5	few	TRBV5-1	TGCGCCAGCAGCTTGTCCGGAGGGGATGGTCAGCCCCAGCATTTT	CASSLSGGDGQPQHF
TRBD1	TRBJ1-4	.	TRBV9	TGTGCCAGCAGCGTAGGAGGACAGGGGATCTCGGAACTGTTTTTT	CASSVGGQGISELFF
.	TRBJ2-7	.	TRBV21-1	TGTGCCAGCAGCAGGGACAGGGACAGGGCGGACGAGCAGTACTTC	CASSRDRDRADEQYF
.	TRBJ2-3	.	TRBV6-4	TGTGCCAGCATTGTAATACGGAACAGCTCCACAGATACGCAGTATTTT	CASIVIRNSSTDTQYF